The 10 T cell receptor beta chains below were found in one sample sequenced in a study of regulatory T cells in long-lasting Graves disease. Construction of the TCR beta libraries employed iRepertoire HTBI primers in conjunction with Arm-PCR of CDR3 regions. TCRdb passed the multiplex PCR reads through MiXCR, listing each CDR3 protein once. The sample carries about 380,000 distinct CDR3 sequences, 15% to 19% recorded once. Sample time point: newly diagnosed GD, antithyroid drugs for less than 3 months. There was RNA extracted from PBMCs, and the TCR library was made from it. Material: peripheral blood mononuclear cells (PBMCs), obtained at new diagnosis, from a patient treated with antithyroid drugs. The receptors here all came from a female donor with Graves disease.

This clonotype was seen ten or more times. The chain uses TRBV6-5 and TRBJ2-7; D is perhaps TRBD2 (6 bases). With 2 bases removed from V and 2 bases from J, the gap between germline ends came to 13 bases. The CDR3 sequence is 15 residues long. Germline V gene data show CDR1 as MNHEY and CDR2 as SVGAGI. In nucleotides, the CDR3 is TGTGCCAGCAGTTACGCCGGGACGGGGGCCTACGAGCAGTACTTC. Amino acid sequence: CASSYAGTGAYEQYF.

At least ten counts were recorded for this clonotype. It is unclear where the CDR3 begins or ends on the DNA, so no DNA is shown, and the CDR3 is as TCRdb lists it. The chain combines TRBV28 with TRBJ2-1; TRBD1, as called in the table, went unchecked against the DNA. 14 amino acids form the CDR3, both terminal residues included. Germline CDR1 MDHEN, CDR2 SYDVKM. The CDR3 protein is CASSFGGGIDGKFF.

This clonotype was recorded many times. The chain has TRBV5-6 and TRBJ2-5; maybe TRBD2 (6 bases). The length of the CDR3 is 17 residues. Trimming took off 4 bases at V and 1 base at J, with 20 bases between the two ends. From germline, CDR1 is SGHDT and CDR2 YYEEEE. CDR3 in amino acids: CASSLLGRGLFQETQYF. As DNA, the CDR3 is TGTGCCAGCAGCCTACTGGGAAGGGGACTCTTCCAAGAGACCCAGTACTTC.

This clonotype was observed many times. CDR3 DNA sequence: TGTGCCAGCAGCCCAAAGGGGACAGGGGGGACCGGGGAGCTGTTTTTT. This sequence encodes CASSPKGTGGTGELFF. The chain carries TRBV7-3 and TRBJ2-2, with TRBD1 matching 11 bases. After removal of 5 bases from V and 5 bases from J, the junction contained 7 bases not matched to a gene. The V gene's germline CDR1 is SGHTA and CDR2 FQGTGA. This CDR3 region has 16 residues. Looking up the rest from reference TRBV7-3 and TRBJ2-2 gives the full variable domain: GAGVSQTPSNKVTEKGKYVELRCDPISGHTALYWYRQSLGQGPEFLIYFQGTGAADDSGLPNDRFFAVRPEGSVSTLKIQRTERGDSAVYLCASSPKGTGGTGELFFGEGSRLTVL.

This clonotype was counted a few times. The chain combines TRBV20-1 with TRBJ2-7, with 10 bases matching TRBD1. Unmatched junction bases numbered 5, after V lost 6 bases and J lost 0 bases. This CDR3 has 14 amino acids. Germline assignment: CDR1 DFQATT and CDR2 SNEGSKA (reference sequence). The CDR3 region has the DNA TGCAGTGCCGGGGACAGGGGAAGCTCCTACGAGCAGTACTTC. Translating gives CSAGDRGSSYEQYF.

This rearrangement joins TRBV4-2 to TRBJ2-5; tentatively, D is TRBD1 (5 bases). Trimming pared 0 bases from V and 1 base from J, leaving 9 bases between. This CDR3 is 15 amino acids long. The germline V gene encodes CDR1 LGHNA and CDR2 YNFKEQ. As DNA, the CDR3 is TGTGCCAGCAGCCAAGATATCCAGGGCCAAGAGACCCAGTACTTC. Its protein product is CASSQDIQGQETQYF.

In its sample, this clonotype was seen many times. The chain carries TRBV12-3 or TRBV12-4 and TRBJ2-7; 7 bases are shared with TRBD1. There are 14 residues in the CDR3. The ends lost 5 bases at V and 5 bases at J; junction bases unmatched: 9. The DNA for the CDR3 is TGTGCCAGCAGTGAGAGGGGGCGCAACCACGAGCAGTACTTC. Translating gives CASSERGRNHEQYF.

The table lists this clonotype with many counts. The rearrangement joins TRBV30 to TRBJ1-6; D not certain. Trimming pared 2 bases from V and 7 bases from J, leaving 12 bases between. The germline CDR1 and CDR2 sequences are GTSNPN and SVGIG (reference sequence). The length of the CDR3 is 14 residues. CDR3 region: CAWSLWRGNSPLHF. The CDR3 bases are TGTGCCTGGAGTTTATGGAGAGGGAATTCACCCCTCCACTTT.

This clonotype was detected many times. V and J are TRBV12-3 or TRBV12-4 and TRBJ2-1; no clear D gene. V lost 8 bases to trimming and J lost 8 bases, with 13 bases between them. This CDR3 is built from 12 residues. CDR3 bases: TGTGCCAGCTCTAGGAACTTGGATGAGCAGTTCTTC. Translation: CASSRNLDEQFF.

This clonotype was recorded at least ten times. As DNA, the CDR3 is TGCAGCTTCCGGGACAGGAACACTGAAGCTTTCTTT. Protein product: CSFRDRNTEAFF. The chain is built from TRBV29-1 and TRBJ1-1; TRBD1 agrees at 7 bases. V was clipped by 8 bases and J by 1 base; unmatched bases: 4. Germline V gene data show CDR1 as SQVTM and CDR2 as ANQGSEA. The CDR3 is 12 amino acids.